This T cell receptor (beta chain) originates from a study of human T cells and chemical hapten exposure. This clonotype appeared a few times. Its matching antigen is unknown. Germline V gene data show CDR1 as ENHRY and CDR2 as SYGVKD. The CDR3 is 14 residues long. After removal of 2 bases from V and 8 bases from J, the junction contained 5 bases not matched to a gene. In TCRdb, the RACE reads were re-called with MiXCR into one record per CDR3 protein. Among 250,000 or so distinct CDR3 sequences, about 9% were seen once, and the ten largest hold about 2.1%. Points from the study as a whole: Expanded TCR counts at PT1 were positively correlated with the patch test score.

Sample time point: pre-sensitization, week 0. Treatment in this sample: therapeutic diphenylcyclopropenone sensitization with weekly scalp DPC. The clonotype comes from a woman in her forties with alopecia areata. Some clones in this sample may be carry-over from other donors' samples. This material consisted of whole blood, taken in connection with sensitization to the hapten diphenylcyclopropenone (DPC). This chain uses TRBV10-3 with TRBJ2-1; 8 bases line up with TRBD1. CDR3 nucleotides: TGTGCCATCAGTGAGGTGGCAGGGGGCGATGAGCAGTTCTTC. Translating it yields CAISEVAGGDEQFF.